This TCR beta chain was captured in a study of cytomegalovirus exposure and HLA in healthy donors. Study context: Among roughly 180 million T cells, an earlier analysis found roughly 110 million unique TCR beta sequences. General observations from the study: Later analysis reportedly placed an Asian-associated ancestry cluster below the roughly 690-donor mean in N-insertions. V- and J-gene trimming in TCR beta was tied to a missense DCLRE1C variant by an analysis performed later. The CMV antigen specificity of a few CMV-associated chains was confirmed through in vitro analysis.

Concerning this clone: Its antigen is currently unknown.

This CDR3 comprises 17 residues. Germline CDR1 is SGHRS and CDR2 is YFSETQ. With 0 bases removed from V and 0 bases from J, the gap between germline ends came to 13 bases. This PCR relied on a set of 60 Vbeta primers and 13 Jbeta primers. The repertoire was sequenced with immunoSEQ multiplex PCR; TCRdb's copy has only in-frame clones and lacks some. In the table there are roughly 200,000 clones, around 75% of which are singletons. The clonotype originates from a female donor in good health and CMV-seronegative. The chain couples TRBV5-1 to TRBJ2-1; D perhaps matches TRBD2 (6 bases). The specimen was PBMCs. CDR3 DNA sequence: TGCGCCAGCAGCTTGGAACTAGCCGCTAGCTCCTACAATGAGCAGTTCTTC. This encodes CASSLELAASSYNEQFF.